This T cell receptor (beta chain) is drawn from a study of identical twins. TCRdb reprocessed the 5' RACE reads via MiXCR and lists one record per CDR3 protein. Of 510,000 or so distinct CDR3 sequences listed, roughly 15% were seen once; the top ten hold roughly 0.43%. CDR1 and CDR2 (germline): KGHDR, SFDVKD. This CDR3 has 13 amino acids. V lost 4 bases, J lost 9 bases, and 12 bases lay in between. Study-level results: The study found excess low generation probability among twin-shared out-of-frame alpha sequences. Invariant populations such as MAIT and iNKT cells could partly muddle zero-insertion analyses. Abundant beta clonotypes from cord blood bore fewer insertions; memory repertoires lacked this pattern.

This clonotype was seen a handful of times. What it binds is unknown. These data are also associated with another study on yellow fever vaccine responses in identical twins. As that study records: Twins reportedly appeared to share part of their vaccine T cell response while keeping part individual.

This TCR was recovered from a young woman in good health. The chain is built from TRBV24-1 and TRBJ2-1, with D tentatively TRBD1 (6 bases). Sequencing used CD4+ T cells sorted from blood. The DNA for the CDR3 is TGTGCCACCAGTGAACCCATCAGGGGTGAGCAGTTCTTC. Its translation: CATSEPIRGEQFF.